One TCR beta chain is described in this entry. Its antigen remains unidentified. This record comes from a study of cytomegalovirus exposure and HLA in healthy donors. Study-level findings and limits: Researchers left out some V segments, among them TRBV6-2 and TRBV6-3, as indistinguishable.

The PCR contained 60 Vbeta and 13 Jbeta primers. Profiling relied on immunoSEQ multiplex PCR, and the TCRdb table lists in-frame clones only, not all of them. Of approximately 30,000 clones in the sample, roughly 64% were seen once. Trimming removed 7 bases at V and 6 bases at J, with 15 bases between. CDR3 size: 14 residues. CDR1 is SNHLY, CDR2 FYNNEI, per germline. This sequence originates from a man in his forties in good health and CMV-seropositive. This chain connects TRBV2 to TRBJ2-2; possibly TRBD1 for D (5 bases). The sequenced sample was PBMCs. CDR3 sequence reads: CASTRPRDAGELFF. The CDR3 DNA sequence: TGTGCCAGCACCCGGCCCAGGGATGCCGGGGAGCTGTTTTTT. The full variable domain, in which reference TRBV2 and TRBJ2-2 provide the parts outside the CDR3, is EPEVTQTPSHQVTQMGQEVILRCVPISNHLYFYWYRQILGQKVEFLVSFYNNEISEKSEIFDDQFSVERPDGSNFTLKIRSTKLEDSAMYFCASTRPRDAGELFFGEGSRLTVL.